This T cell receptor (beta chain) appears in the sequencing data of a study of T cell changes during pregnancy in multiple sclerosis (dated by TCRdb to between 2017 and 2020). Regarding the complete study: The study looked at changes in the T cell repertoire across pregnancy in women with multiple sclerosis.

A remark on this clone: The antigen it binds to is not known. The input lacks base qualities; no much larger clone sits a single base away.

The protocol used for the library was the immunoSEQ multiplex PCR assay. TCRdb provides this immuneACCESS table in a form limited to in-frame rearrangements. Some clones are lacking; in checked studies, under half of them reflect an unresolved V gene, and why the rest are absent is not known. A total of around 64,000 clones appear in this sample, around 90% of them only once. 0.29% of the sample lies in the top ten. The germline V and J ends show losses of 4 bases and 5 bases respectively, and no gene match explains 4 bases of the junction. CDR1 MNHEY and CDR2 SMNVEV are derived from the germline V gene (reference sequence). The CDR3 contains 15 residues, cysteine and phenylalanine counted. CDR3 DNA is the only sequence kept; it has 45 bases, read in frame from the first base.

Recombination joined TRBV27 with TRBJ1-5, and 11 bases in between align with TRBD1. Sequenced here: CD4+ T cells from peripheral blood mononuclear cells, sampled after pregnancy. The receptor was derived from a female donor with multiple sclerosis, enrolled in a pregnancy study. The CDR3 reads CASSSRTGGHQPQHF. The nucleotides read TGTGCCAGCAGTTCTAGGACAGGGGGCCATCAGCCCCAGCATTTT.